These 5 T cell receptor beta chains were all obtained from the same sample, sequenced in a study of blood T cell repertoires in COVID-19. Data came from immunoSEQ multiplex PCR; TCRdb stores just in-frame clones and leaves some out. The sample has roughly 120,000 clones, over 65% seen once; the top ten hold around 4%. Sequenced sample: peripheral blood. All receptors come from a woman over 75 with acute or convalescent COVID-19.

The chain combines TRBV30 with TRBJ1-1; possibly TRBD1 for D (5 bases). Germline V gives CDR1 GTSNPN, CDR2 SVGIG (reference sequence). V was cut by 7 bases and J by 1 base, with 13 bases left in between. This CDR3 has 13 amino acids. The CDR3 DNA reads TGTGCCTCCTCTATGACAGCGAACACTGAAGCTTTCTTT. Amino acid sequence: CASSMTANTEAFF. Looking up the rest from reference TRBV30 and TRBJ1-1 gives the full variable domain: SQTIHQWPATLVQPVGSPLSLECTVEGTSNPNLYWYRQAAGRGLQLLFYSVGIGQISSEVPQNLSASRPQDRQFILSSKKLLLSDSGFYLCASSMTANTEAFFGQGTRLTVV.

This rearrangement joins TRBV7-9 to TRBJ2-1; a weak D match, TRBD2 (5 bases). CDR3 length equals 14 residues. Germline values: CDR1 SEHNR, CDR2 FQNEAQ (reference sequence). With 0 bases removed from V and 5 bases from J, the gap between germline ends came to 8 bases. CDR3 nucleotide sequence: TGTGCCAGCAGCTTAGCGGAGGCGGACAATGAGCAGTTCTTC. Translation: CASSLAEADNEQFF.

The chain couples TRBV10-3 to TRBJ2-3, with 13 bases matching TRBD2. The germline CDR1 and CDR2 sequences are ENHRY and SYGVKD. With 4 bases clipped from V and 4 bases from J, the junction kept 8 bases outside the gene matches. There are 17 residues in the CDR3. CDR3 sequence reads: CAISGVLAGGPADTQYF. The CDR3 nucleotides read TGTGCCATCAGTGGAGTACTAGCGGGAGGGCCCGCAGATACGCAGTATTTT.

This chain links TRBV20-1 with TRBJ2-5; D is perhaps TRBD2 (5 bases). Germline CDR1 reads DFQATT; CDR2 reads SNEGSKA (reference sequence). The CDR3 runs to 14 residues. Trimming left V 3 bases short and J 2 bases short, with 13 bases between. CDR3 sequence reads: CSASLSSGQETQYF. DNA of the CDR3: TGCAGTGCTAGTCTTAGTTCGGGGCAAGAGACCCAGTACTTC.

V and J are TRBV29-1 and TRBJ1-3; the D is unclear. Trimming left V 4 bases short and J 2 bases short, with 9 bases between. Germline V gene sequence: CDR1 SQVTM, CDR2 ANQGSEA. This CDR3 has 13 residues. DNA of the CDR3: TGCAGCGTTGTGGCCGGGGCTGGAAACACCATATATTTT. Protein sequence: CSVVAGAGNTIYF.